This T cell receptor (beta chain) originates from a study of blood T cell repertoires in COVID-19. Study-level information: From T cells, B-cell-depleted T cells, or PBMCs came the material, which was cDNA or gDNA.

The ends were cut back, 3 bases at V and 1 base at J, with 6 bases in the middle. CDR3 size: 13 residues. Germline CDR1 is SGHDN and CDR2 is FVKESK. TCRdb's table, derived via immunoSEQ multiplex PCR, lists solely in-frame clones and lacks some. Found here are a few hundred thousand clones, around 83% of them singletons; the top ten hold 1% to 1.5%. J is TRBJ1-1 and V is TRBV14, with D uncertain. The sequencing sample was made of peripheral blood. This sequence originates from a woman in her fifties or sixties with acute or convalescent COVID-19. The CDR3 DNA follows: TGTGCCAGCAGCCATGGAGGGAACACTGAAGCTTTCTTT. It specifies CASSHGGNTEAFF.